The 17 T cell receptor beta chains presented below share a single source sample, sequenced in a study of beta chain features in type 1 diabetes. The sequenced template was cDNA made from the entire isolated RNA. Repertoires were generated with immunoSEQ multiplex PCR, while TCRdb's copy carries only in-frame clones and drops some. The repertoire holds around 290,000 clones, with around 7.3% as singletons. Sequenced: central memory CD4+ T cells from blood. The receptors were gathered from a woman aged 18-30 years in good health.

This rearrangement joins TRBV2 to TRBJ1-1; the D gene is possibly TRBD1 (5 bases). The CDR3 is made up of 12 amino acids. V was trimmed by 7 bases and J by 7 bases, leaving 13 bases between them. The germline gives CDR1 SNHLY, CDR2 FYNNEI. The CDR3 loop reads CASTVQGIEAFF. In DNA form, the CDR3 reads TGTGCCAGCACAGTTCAGGGTATTGAAGCTTTCTTT.

This rearrangement joins TRBV4-3 to TRBJ1-1, with D tentatively TRBD1 (5 bases). The CDR3 consists of 14 residues. Trimming stripped 3 bases from V and 5 bases from J, with 13 bases between. The germline V gene encodes CDR1 LGHNA and CDR2 YSLEER. The DNA of the CDR3 is TGCGCCAGCAGCCAGACAGTGACCTCTACTGAAGCTTTCTTT. As protein: CASSQTVTSTEAFF.

This clone has a count of ten or more. The chain carries TRBV7-2 and TRBJ2-1, with no clear D. Per the germline V gene, CDR1 is SGHTA and CDR2 is FQGNSA. The CDR3 totals 16 residues. Between the trimmed V and J ends, which lost 4 bases and 2 bases, there was a span of 15 bases. The CDR3, as DNA: TGTGCCAGCAGCTCTCTCGGGTTAGCTGCCTACAATGAGCAGTTCTTC. This gives the protein CASSSLGLAAYNEQFF.

The V and J genes are TRBV9 and TRBJ2-1, with TRBD1 matching over 9 bases. CDR3 length: 15 amino acids. J lost 1 base, V lost 4 bases, and 3 bases had no gene match. Germline V gives CDR1 SGDLS, CDR2 YYNGEE. The CDR3, as DNA: TGTGCCAGCAGCTTGGACAGGGGATCCTACAATGAGCAGTTCTTC. This gives the protein CASSLDRGSYNEQFF.

There are a few counts of this clone. This sample also contains other DNA sequences that code for the same CDR3. The chain links TRBV7-9 to TRBJ1-1; no definite D call. V dropped 5 bases and J dropped 1 base, with 8 bases sitting between them. Germline-derived CDR1 and CDR2 are SEHNR and FQNEAQ (reference sequence). CDR3 length: 13 amino acids. The CDR3 bases are TGTGCCAGCAGCCTGGAGGGGAACACTGAAGCTTTCTTT. It codes for CASSLEGNTEAFF.

This clone has only a few counts. V is TRBV6-5 and J is TRBJ2-2; unclear D gene. The V gene lost 8 bases and the J gene lost 1 base, with 14 bases spanning the gap. There are 15 residues in the CDR3. Germline CDR1 reads MNHEY; CDR2 reads SVGAGI. The CDR3, as DNA: TGTGCCAGCTCACCCTTAAACCGGAACACCGGGGAGCTGTTTTTT. Translation: CASSPLNRNTGELFF.

This clone turned up a few times. CDR3 region: CASSAPLWTHAYEQYV. DNA of the CDR3: TGTGCCAGCAGCGCGCCTCTGTGGACTCACGCCTACGAGCAGTACGTC. V is TRBV9 and J is TRBJ2-7; D is possibly TRBD2 (5 bases). This CDR3 spans 16 amino acids. CDR1 is SGDLS, CDR2 YYNGEE, per germline. Trimming shortened V by 3 bases and J by 2 bases, and 18 bases separated the two germline ends.

Of note for this clone: At the DNA level, this CDR3 is encoded by other sequences in the same sample as well. This chain links TRBV2 with TRBJ2-5; no firm D call. The CDR3 runs to 11 residues. The V and J ends lost 8 bases and 0 bases respectively, with 4 bases between them. Germline V CDR1 and CDR2: SNHLY, FYNNEI. The CDR3 sequence is CASAYQETQYF. As DNA, the CDR3 is TGTGCCAGCGCCTACCAAGAGACCCAGTACTTC.

The chain has TRBV7-2 and TRBJ2-1; no definite D call. Trimming shortened V by 7 bases and J by 6 bases, and 10 bases separated the two germline ends. The CDR3 is 12 residues long. From germline, CDR1 is SGHTA and CDR2 FQGNSA. The CDR3 is CASTQETNEQFF. CDR3 DNA: TGTGCCAGCACCCAGGAGACCAATGAGCAGTTCTTC.

V gene TRBV7-2 combines with J gene TRBJ1-5; perhaps TRBD1 as D (5 bases). The CDR3 is made up of 13 amino acids. V lost 3 bases and J 5 bases, leaving 8 bases between the germline ends. The germline V gene encodes CDR1 SGHTA and CDR2 FQGNSA. The CDR3 loop reads CASSLSRDQPQHF. The CDR3 region has the DNA TGTGCCAGCAGCTTGTCCAGGGATCAGCCCCAGCATTTT.

This chain joins TRBV18 and TRBJ1-5, with D possibly being TRBD1 (5 bases). The CDR3 totals 15 residues. The V gene's germline CDR1 is KGHSH and CDR2 LQKENI. Trimming shortened V by 2 bases and J by 9 bases, and 17 bases separated the two germline ends. Written as DNA, the CDR3 is TGTGCCAGCTCACCATTCGGGACCGGGGGAGGGCCCCAGCATTTT. Amino acids: CASSPFGTGGGPQHF.

This clone was recorded many times. The rearrangement links TRBV15 to TRBJ2-1; D gene uncertain. V gave up 0 bases and J gave up 6 bases, with 9 bases separating them. This CDR3 has 14 residues. Germline loops: CDR1 LNHNV, CDR2 YYDKDF (reference sequence). The DNA for the CDR3 is TGTGCCACCAGCAGAGATGGGGTACGCAATGAGCAGTTCTTC. It yields the protein CATSRDGVRNEQFF. The whole variable domain, filled in from reference TRBV15 and TRBJ2-1, reads DAMVIQNPRYQVTQFGKPVTLSCSQTLNHNVMYWYQQKSSQAPKLLFHYYDKDFNNEADTPDNFQSRRPNTSFCFLDIRSPGLGDTAMYLCATSRDGVRNEQFFGPGTRLTVL.

This clone was picked up many times. This chain's CDR3 is CASSPRKAGANVLTF. In nucleotides, the CDR3 is TGTGCCAGTAGTCCTCGGAAAGCTGGGGCCAACGTCCTGACTTTC. The rearrangement links TRBV19 to TRBJ2-6; no firm D call. Deletions cut 5 bases from V and 2 bases from J, with 10 bases between. The CDR3 is made up of 15 amino acids. From germline, CDR1 is LNHDA and CDR2 SQIVND (reference sequence). Variable domain in full (rest from reference TRBV19 and TRBJ2-6): DGGITQSPKYLFRKEGQNVTLSCEQNLNHDAMYWYRQDPGQGLRLIYYSQIVNDFQKGDIAEGYSVSREKKESFPLTVTSAQKNPTAFYLCASSPRKAGANVLTFGAGSRLTVL.

The gene calls are TRBV28 and TRBJ1-2, with D unclear. Per germline, CDR1 MDHEN and CDR2 SYDVKM. V gave up 8 bases and J gave up 8 bases, with 15 bases separating them. This CDR3 has 12 amino acids. CDR3 sequence: CASGDLLLGYTF. The CDR3 DNA reads TGTGCCAGCGGTGACTTGCTATTAGGCTACACCTTC.

This chain uses TRBV5-1 with TRBJ2-1, with TRBD2 identical over 8 bases. The V gene end was trimmed by 4 bases and the J gene end by 7 bases; junction bases not matched to a gene: 10. This CDR3 has 15 residues. CDR1 is SGHRS and CDR2 is YFSETQ in the germline V gene. The CDR3 loop is CASSPMASGGNEQFF. In DNA, the CDR3 is TGCGCCAGCAGCCCCATGGCCAGCGGGGGTAATGAGCAGTTCTTC. Drawing the rest from reference TRBV5-1 and TRBJ2-1, the complete variable domain is KAGVTQTPRYLIKTRGQQVTLSCSPISGHRSVSWYQQTPGQGLQFLFEYFSETQRNKGNFPGRFSGRQFSNSRSEMNVSTLELGDSALYLCASSPMASGGNEQFFGPGTRLTVL.

V usage is TRBV7-9 and J usage is TRBJ1-1; D gene uncertain. CDR1 and CDR2 from the germline V gene are SEHNR and FQNEAQ (reference sequence). Between the trimmed V and J ends, which lost 6 bases and 3 bases, there was a span of 14 bases. This CDR3 contains 14 residues. CDR3 coding DNA: TGTGCCAGCAGACACACCCAGGTGGACACTGAAGCTTTCTTT. Its protein is CASRHTQVDTEAFF.

This clone is deemed medium-sized (0.01 to 0.1%). The genes are TRBV7-9 and TRBJ1-4; TRBD1 aligns across 9 bases. The CDR3 sequence is 17 residues long. V lost 5 bases to trimming and J lost 4 bases; unmatched junction nucleotides: 11. The germline CDR1 and CDR2 sequences are SEHNR and FQNEAQ (reference sequence). The CDR3 loop reads CASSRRSTGQGNEKLFF. DNA for the CDR3: TGTGCCAGCAGCCGACGGTCTACGGGACAGGGTAATGAAAAACTGTTTTTT.